The present T cell receptor (beta chain) was sequenced within a study of T cells in localized non-small cell lung cancer (TCRdb year 2020). General notes on the study: T cell repertoires of about 240 early-stage NSCLC patients were analyzed, with tumors being compared against uninvolved tumor-adjacent lungs. The cohort comprised around 250 treatment-naïve NSCLC patients with resected, localized lung tumors. The mean age of the NSCLC patients was about 70 years, with 120 to 150 men and about a hundred women.

Broader findings and caveats from the paper: Because the study design was exploratory, TCR variables were selected using unadjusted p-values without false-discovery rate correction. Because multi-region sequencing of the tumors was not done, intratumor heterogeneity could not be ruled out. Higher blood T cell density associated with longer overall survival, while higher adjacent-lung clonality associated with shorter survival. A median of 57 of the top 100 tumor clones were detected in paired uninvolved adjacent lung, and 25 to 35 of these tumor clones were also found among the top 100 clones of the paired uninvolved adjacent lung. Uninvolved tumor-adjacent lung showed the highest T cell clonality, higher than tumor, which suggests more focused antigenic responses in the adjacent lung.

The immunoSEQ Assay was used to sequence TCR beta CDR3 regions from DNA. As for the authors' bioinformatics: To compute T cell density, TCR beta template counts were normalized to usable DNA, which was estimated by amplifying housekeeping genes. Using the preseqR package, richness was estimated by extrapolating to 120,000 templates for tissue samples and 400,000 templates for PBMC samples. Clonality was defined as one minus Pielou's evenness. Tissue-enriched TCRs were identified by differential abundance testing using productive amino-acid clonotypes, minimum total count 5 and alpha 0.1. Repertoire overlap between compartments was quantified with the Jaccard Index and Morisita Overlap Index. TCR beta CDR3s were clustered by GLIPH together with public tetramer-defined viral CDR3s, and at least three viral sequences plus V-gene enrichment were required for viral motifs. What TCRdb holds here is the immuneACCESS table cut down to in-frame rearrangements. Part of the clones is not present; checked against another copy, under half of the missing clones reflect an unresolved V gene, and the others are unexplained. V and J calls and clone size are those listed in that table; D and trimming were worked out from the DNA. This sample comprises about 83,000 clones, around 80% of them detected only once. 8% to 10% of the sample belongs to the ten largest clones.

V was cut back by 3 bases and J by 4 bases, leaving a gap of 15 bases between them. The CDR3 runs 15 amino acids, cysteine and phenylalanine included. The entry retains the CDR3 DNA only, 45 bases that are in frame from base 1. Via the germline V gene, CDR1 is SGHDT and CDR2 YYEEEE. On this clone itself: Its antigen is currently not known. No base quality information exists; no much larger clone differs at one position.

At diagnosis, tumor, uninvolved tumor-adjacent lung and peripheral blood were collected and then preserved as a mix of FFPE and fresh-frozen material. For TCR repertoire profiling, blood samples were analyzed as peripheral blood mononuclear cells. This TCR was recovered from an older female donor with stage I lung adenocarcinoma. The rearranged chain carries TRBV5-6 and TRBJ2-3, with the D gene too uncertain to name. The sample in question was peripheral blood, obtained before any cancer treatment. The sequenced DNA: TGTGCCAGCAGCTACGTGCCCTTGGCGGCAGATACGCAGTATTTT. It is translated as CASSYVPLAADTQYF. With the rest looked up from the reference TRBV5-6 and TRBJ2-3 genes rather than sequenced, the full variable domain is DAGVTQSPTHLIKTRGQQVTLRCSPKSGHDTVSWYQQALGQGPQFIFQYYEEEERQRGNFPDRFSGHQFPNYSSELNVNALLLGDSALYLCASSYVPLAADTQYFGPGTRLTVL.